What follows describes a single T cell receptor beta chain. It lacks a known antigen. No clone much larger than this one lies a single base away; base qualities are absent. This specimen belongs to a study of blood T cell repertoires in COVID-19 (TCRdb year 2020). In the study overall: Samples covering the acute and convalescent phases of COVID-19 were provided by collaborators in the United States, Italy and Spain. The material from the prospective study consisted of cDNA or gDNA derived from T cells, B-cell-depleted T cells, or PBMCs. The dataset comprised deeply sampled blood TCRbeta repertoires from subjects exposed to, actively infected with, or recovered from COVID-19. The repertoires were released in a freely available public database intended as a resource for research on the immune response to SARS-CoV-2. The samples were drawn from two sources: the first 160 participants of the ongoing ImmuneRACE study, and approximately 1,300 subjects contributed by 6 global collaborators. The sample metadata nearly always contained a de-identified subject ID, COVID-19 status, age in years and sex. Where HLA class I and class II types were available, the types were taken from metadata supplied by the sample provider, not from assay-based typing. The research as a whole found: How much clinical and demographic metadata was included differed by source and by participant, and the metadata was provided uncurated.

Whole blood was collected in K2EDTA tubes by collaborating institutions according to the institutions' own protocols. Collaborator samples were shipped for TCRbeta analysis as frozen whole blood, isolated PBMCs, or DNA extracted from either sample type. TCRbeta CDR3 regions were amplified from genomic DNA by means of the immunoSEQ Assay, a bias-controlled multiplex PCR. As for the original processing: The number of nucleated cells in each sample was estimated by amplification of reference gene primers within the assay. To quantify the absolute abundance of each unique TCRbeta CDR3 rearrangement, sequence reads were collapsed and filtered. For each sample, productive Simpson clonality was calculated as the square root of Simpson's diversity index across productive rearrangements. The table was pulled from immuneACCESS by TCRdb, which kept in-frame rearrangements only. Such tables lose some clones; where checked, under half of the loss comes from unresolved V genes, and the rest has no known cause. The V and J calls and the clone size are those of that table, but D and trimming were determined from the DNA. The sample includes approximately 50,000 clones, with around 85% observed a single time. About 15% of the sample belongs to the ten largest clones.

In the germline V gene (reference sequence), CDR1 corresponds to LNHDA and CDR2 to SQIVND. After removal of 6 bases from V and 7 bases from J, the junction retains 14 bases not matched to a gene. The CDR3 measures 15 amino acids from cysteine to phenylalanine. Only the CDR3 DNA is retained, 45 bases long and in frame from the first base. Specimen: peripheral blood. This clonotype was obtained from an older man with active COVID-19. The V and J genes are TRBV19 and TRBJ1-1; TRBD1 agrees with 7 junctional bases. The CDR3 region: CASSTGTAPQREAFF. The base sequence is TGTGCCAGTAGCACCGGGACAGCACCTCAACGTGAAGCTTTCTTT.